This T cell receptor beta chain was retrieved from a study of CD8 T cells in Susac syndrome. General study points: An acknowledgment was made by the study that its TCR sequencing and HLA analysis involved relatively few individuals.

Details on this clonotype: Its cognate antigen is unknown.

With random hexamers, reverse transcription was performed on roughly 0.45 to 1 ug of RNA. TCR beta CDR3 was amplified by immunoSEQ multiplex PCR. This amplification extended across 54 Vbeta and 13 Jbeta segments. TCRdb fed the immunoSEQ multiplex PCR reads into MiXCR, producing one record per CDR3 protein. The sample lists about 210,000 distinct CDR3 sequences, roughly 96% occurring once. Relapsing-remitting disease, either stable or active, was present in the treatment-naive patients who were the multiple sclerosis controls. Between the trimmed V and J ends, which lost 8 bases and 8 bases, there was a span of 10 bases. Germline CDR1 and CDR2: KGHSH and LQKENI. This CDR3 is built from 12 residues.

The genes are TRBV18 and TRBJ1-6, with D possibly being TRBD1 (6 bases). This TCR derives from a human donor with multiple sclerosis. The specimen was CD4+ T cells from PBMCs. CDR3: CASQQGDSPLHF. The CDR3 DNA sequence: TGTGCCAGCCAACAGGGCGATTCACCCCTCCACTTT.